Presented here are 22 T cell receptor beta chains from one specimen sequenced in a study of glioma-infiltrating T cells. The iRepertoire nested amplicon-rescue multiplex PCR amplified TCR alpha and beta CDR3s from RNA. A single record per CDR3 protein comes from TCRdb applying MiXCR to the multiplex PCR reads. The sample comprises 100,000 to 150,000 distinct CDR3 sequences, around 23% of which are singletons, and around a quarter rests with the top ten. What was sequenced was glioma tissue, nonneoplastic brain tissue, or PBMCs (not recorded which). The receptor source for this set is a human donor with low-grade glioma or glioblastoma, undergoing nonglioma brain surgery, or in good health (not recorded which).

This clonotype has just a few counts. This chain uses TRBV3-1 with TRBJ2-2, with TRBD1 matching over 7 bases. Germline V gene data show CDR1 as LGHDT and CDR2 as YNNKEL (reference sequence). The length of the CDR3 is 18 residues. Trimming took 4 bases from V and 3 from J; bases not matched to a gene: 14. CDR3 residues: CASSRDKTGWSDTGELFF. CDR3 DNA sequence: TGTGCCAGCAGCCGAGACAAGACAGGGTGGAGTGACACCGGGGAGCTGTTTTTT.

This clonotype has more than one count but fewer than ten. This chain connects TRBV12-3 or TRBV12-4 to TRBJ2-3; the D is unclear. CDR3 length: 13 amino acids. Trimming shortened V by 6 bases and J by 0 bases, and 7 bases separated the two germline ends. CDR3 protein: CASRHSSTDTQYF. For the CDR3, the DNA is TGTGCCAGCAGACACTCTAGCACAGATACGCAGTATTTT.

As for this clonotype: A much larger clonotype is one base distant, so this may be a read error. Since the CDR3 does not end with the conserved phenylalanine or tryptophan, this likely comes from a read error. The CDR3 here is CASSSWGQETQYL. The CDR3 DNA follows: TGTGCCAGCAGTTCGTGGGGGCAAGAGACCCAGTACCTC. The V gene is TRBV3-1, the J gene TRBJ2-5; D is possibly TRBD1 or TRBD2 (5 bases each). V was shortened by 6 bases and J by 2 bases, with 10 bases between the two germline ends. The CDR3 covers 13 residues. Germline CDR1 is LGHDT and CDR2 is YNNKEL (reference sequence).

The V call is TRBV12-3 or TRBV12-4, the J call TRBJ2-1; 8 bases agree with TRBD1. J lost 0 bases, V lost 4 bases, and 2 bases had no gene match. CDR3 length: 15 amino acids. CDR3 coding DNA: TGTGCCAGCAGTTGGACAGGGAACTCCTACAATGAGCAGTTCTTC. This translates into CASSWTGNSYNEQFF.

J is TRBJ1-1 and V is TRBV5-1; 10 bases align to TRBD1. This CDR3 is built from 14 residues. Germline CDR1 SGHRS, CDR2 YFSETQ. V lost 5 bases to trimming and J lost 5 bases; unmatched junction nucleotides: 6. The CDR3 sequence is CASREDRGLTEAFF. The DNA of the CDR3 is TGCGCCAGCAGGGAGGACAGGGGGTTAACTGAAGCTTTCTTT.

This clonotype was picked up a small number of times. The rearrangement links TRBV7-9 to TRBJ2-3; D gene uncertain. V lost 2 bases and J 0 bases, leaving 12 bases between the germline ends. Germline-derived CDR1 and CDR2 are SEHNR and FQNEAQ (reference sequence). This CDR3 contains 16 residues. CDR3 residues: CASSLSVFTSTDTQYF. The CDR3 nucleotides read TGTGCCAGCAGCTTATCCGTATTTACTAGCACAGATACGCAGTATTTT.

This sequence joins TRBV7-9 and TRBJ1-1; D not resolved. From germline, CDR1 is SEHNR and CDR2 FQNEAQ (reference sequence). The V and J ends lost 11 bases and 0 bases respectively, with 19 bases between them. The CDR3 runs to 15 residues. For the CDR3, the DNA is TGTGCCGACCCCGACCCATACTCCATGAACACTGAAGCTTTCTTT. Translated, it gives CADPDPYSMNTEAFF.

With regard to this clonotype: With a much larger clone just one base away, this may be a read error. This chain links TRBV6-1 with TRBJ2-3, with 13 bases lining up with TRBD2. CDR3 length: 17 residues. Germline V gene data show CDR1 as MNHNS and CDR2 as SASEGT. The CDR3 DNA reads as TGTGCCAGCAATAGACTAGCGGGGGGACTAAGCACAGAAACGCAGTATTTT. Amino acids: CASNRLAGGLSTETQYF.

V gene TRBV18 combines with J gene TRBJ2-3; TRBD2 matches at 8 bases. The CDR3 covers 15 residues. Germline CDR1 KGHSH, CDR2 LQKENI. Trimming took 11 bases from V and 2 from J; bases not matched to a gene: 12. In DNA form, the CDR3 reads TGTGCCTCTAACCGAGCGGGGGATGTCACAGATACGCAGTATTTT. Amino acid sequence: CASNRAGDVTDTQYF.

On this clonotype itself: One junction end does not reproduce the germline sequence, and a read error may be involved. V is TRBV20-1 and J is TRBJ1-5, with 11 bases lining up with TRBD1. Looked up from germline, CDR1 is DFQATT and CDR2 is SNEGSKA (reference sequence). The CDR3 has 17 residues. CDR3 protein: CGARDSGQGAWNQPQHF. The DNA for the CDR3 is TGCGGTGCTAGAGATAGCGGACAGGGGGCGTGGAATCAGCCCCAGCATTTT.

This clonotype has just a few counts. The chain is built from TRBV12-3 or TRBV12-4 and TRBJ2-3; D may be TRBD1 (7 bases). V dropped 6 bases and J dropped 5 bases, with 15 bases sitting between them. This CDR3 is 14 amino acids long. The CDR3 loop is CASSIDREVDTQYF. CDR3 nucleotides: TGTGCCAGCAGCATCGACAGGGAGGTAGATACGCAGTATTTT.

V gene TRBV7-9 combines with J gene TRBJ1-1; TRBD1 is a possible D gene (5 bases). The CDR3 has 13 residues. Germline values: CDR1 SEHNR, CDR2 FQNEAQ (reference sequence). V lost 5 bases and J lost 2, with 9 bases in between. CDR3 sequence reads: CASSTGDNTEAFF. The CDR3 coding sequence is TGTGCCAGCAGCACGGGGGATAACACTGAAGCTTTCTTT.

This clonotype has only one observation. With a much larger clone just one base away, this may be a read error. CDR3: CASSLMRTSDNEQFF. In DNA form, the CDR3 reads TGTGCCAGCAGTCTAATGAGGACCTCCGACAATGAGCAGTTCTTC. V is TRBV6-2 or TRBV6-3 and J is TRBJ2-1; D is uncertain. This CDR3 is built from 15 residues. The germline CDR1 and CDR2 sequences are MNHEY and SVGEGT.

The chain uses TRBV20-1 and TRBJ2-1, with unresolved D. In germline, CDR1 is DFQATT, CDR2 SNEGSKA (reference sequence). Trimming cost V 5 bases and J 5 bases, with 16 bases left between them. The CDR3 spans 14 residues. This CDR3 reads CSARRRTENNEQFF. The DNA for the CDR3 is TGCAGTGCTCGCCGCAGAACGGAAAACAATGAGCAGTTCTTC.

This clonotype was recorded a few times. The chain employs TRBV19 and TRBJ2-5; no clear D. Per germline, CDR1 LNHDA and CDR2 SQIVND (reference sequence). The CDR3 has 13 amino acids. V lost 7 bases, J lost 5 bases, and 14 bases lay in between. CDR3 amino acids: CASKDPGWETQYF. For the CDR3, the DNA is TGTGCCAGTAAAGACCCTGGTTGGGAGACCCAGTACTTC.

The table lists this clonotype with a few counts. The V call is TRBV5-5, the J call TRBJ2-3; unclear D gene. This CDR3 contains 13 residues. Trimming pared 2 bases from V and 2 bases from J, leaving 6 bases between. The V gene's germline CDR1 is SGHKS and CDR2 YYEKEE (reference sequence). CDR3 in DNA: TGTGCCAGCAGCTTTGACTCCACAGATACGCAGTATTTT. It encodes CASSFDSTDTQYF.

V usage is TRBV7-2 and J usage is TRBJ1-4; D possibly corresponds to TRBD1 (6 bases). Germline V gene data show CDR1 as SGHTA and CDR2 as FQGNSA. CDR3 size: 15 residues. V was trimmed by 3 bases and J by 6 bases, leaving 14 bases between them. CDR3 bases: TGTGCCAGCAGCTTGGAGAACAGGGTTTATGAAAAACTGTTTTTT. Protein sequence: CASSLENRVYEKLFF.

The V gene is TRBV4-1, the J gene TRBJ1-1; D is possibly TRBD1 (5 bases). The CDR3 consists of 15 residues. Germline V lookup: CDR1 MGHRA, CDR2 YSYEKL. The germline V and J ends were trimmed by 1 base and 2 bases, with 11 bases remaining between them. In DNA, the CDR3 is TGCGCCAGCAGCCAAGTTGGGACGGCTAACACTGAAGCTTTCTTT. Translating it yields CASSQVGTANTEAFF.

The V gene is TRBV5-4, the J gene TRBJ1-5; the D gene is possibly TRBD1 (6 bases). Per germline, CDR1 SGHNT and CDR2 YYREEE (reference sequence). The CDR3 has 14 amino acids. V lost 4 bases, J lost 5 bases, and 13 bases lay in between. CDR3 loop: CASSLQGIDQPQHF. DNA for the CDR3: TGTGCCAGCAGCCTACAGGGAATAGATCAGCCCCAGCATTTT.

The chain combines TRBV19 with TRBJ2-3; D ambiguous. V lost 7 bases and J 1 base, leaving 12 bases between the germline ends. CDR3 length equals 14 residues. Germline V gene lookup returns CDR1 LNHDA and CDR2 SQIVND (reference sequence). This CDR3 reads CASIPTDGTDTQYF. The CDR3 nucleotides read TGTGCCAGTATTCCCACAGACGGCACAGATACGCAGTATTTT.

This clonotype was detected a few times. The chain has TRBV7-6 and TRBJ1-1; TRBD1 matches at 7 bases. CDR1 is SGHVS and CDR2 is FNYEAQ in the germline V gene. The CDR3 has 18 amino acids. The J segment lost 0 bases and the V segment lost 1 base, leaving 11 bases of the junction unmatched. The CDR3 bases are TGTGCCAGCAGCTTAGAGGGGGCAAGACCTCTCATGAACACTGAAGCTTTCTTT. It is translated as CASSLEGARPLMNTEAFF.

This clonotype was detected many times. V usage is TRBV20-1 and J usage is TRBJ1-5; no firm D call. CDR3 size: 14 residues. Per germline, CDR1 DFQATT and CDR2 SNEGSKA (reference sequence). The germline V and J ends were trimmed by 6 bases and 5 bases, with 17 bases remaining between them. The CDR3 loop is CSASVVAYHQPQHF. The CDR3, as DNA: TGCAGTGCCAGCGTCGTCGCCTATCATCAGCCCCAGCATTTT.